This TCR beta chain stems from a study of T cells after yellow fever vaccination. The germline V and J ends were trimmed by 4 bases and 3 bases, with 7 bases remaining between them. CDR1 is SGHTA and CDR2 is FQGNSA in the germline V gene. The CDR3 sequence is 13 residues long. TCRdb re-called the 5' RACE reads through MiXCR, storing one row per CDR3 protein. The sample lists more than 350,000 distinct CDR3 sequences, around a tenth occurring once. The rearrangement links TRBV7-2 to TRBJ2-4; no reliable D call. The TCR was taken from a man between 18 and 35 years old who received the YFV17D yellow fever vaccine. Sequenced here: PBMCs, sampled on the day of the first yellow fever vaccination. The CDR3 protein is CASSSRHKNIQYF. In DNA, the CDR3 is TGTGCCAGCAGCTCAAGACACAAAAACATTCAGTACTTC.